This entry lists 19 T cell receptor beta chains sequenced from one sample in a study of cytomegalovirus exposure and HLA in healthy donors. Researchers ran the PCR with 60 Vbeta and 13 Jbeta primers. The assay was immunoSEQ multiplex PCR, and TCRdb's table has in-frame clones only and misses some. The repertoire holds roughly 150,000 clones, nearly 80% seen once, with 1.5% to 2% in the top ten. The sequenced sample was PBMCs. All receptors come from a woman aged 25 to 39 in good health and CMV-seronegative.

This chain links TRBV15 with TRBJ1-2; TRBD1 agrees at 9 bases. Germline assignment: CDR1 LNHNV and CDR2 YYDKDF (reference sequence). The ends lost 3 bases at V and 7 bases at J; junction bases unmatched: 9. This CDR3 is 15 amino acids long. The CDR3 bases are TGTGCCACCAGCAGGGGTATCACAGGGGGCTCTGGCTACACCTTC. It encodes CATSRGITGGSGYTF.

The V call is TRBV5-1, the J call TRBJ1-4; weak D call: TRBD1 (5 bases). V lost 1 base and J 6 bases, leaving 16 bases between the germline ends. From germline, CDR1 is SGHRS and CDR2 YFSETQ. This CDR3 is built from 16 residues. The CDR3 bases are TGCGCCAGCAGCTTGTCGGTTTGGCAGGGTGATGAAAAACTGTTTTTT. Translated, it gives CASSLSVWQGDEKLFF.

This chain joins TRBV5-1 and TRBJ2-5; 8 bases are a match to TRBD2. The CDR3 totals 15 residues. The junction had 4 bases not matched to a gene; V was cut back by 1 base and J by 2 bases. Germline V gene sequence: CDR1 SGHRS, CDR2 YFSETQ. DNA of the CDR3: TGCGCCAGCAGCTTGCGGGGGGGATCGCAAGAGACCCAGTACTTC. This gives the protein CASSLRGGSQETQYF.

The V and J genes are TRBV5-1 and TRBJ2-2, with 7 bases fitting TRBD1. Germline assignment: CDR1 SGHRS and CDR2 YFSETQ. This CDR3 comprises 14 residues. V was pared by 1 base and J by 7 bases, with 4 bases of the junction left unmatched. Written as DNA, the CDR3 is TGCGCCAGCAGCTTGAGACAGGGAAACGGGGAGCTGTTTTTT. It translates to CASSLRQGNGELFF.

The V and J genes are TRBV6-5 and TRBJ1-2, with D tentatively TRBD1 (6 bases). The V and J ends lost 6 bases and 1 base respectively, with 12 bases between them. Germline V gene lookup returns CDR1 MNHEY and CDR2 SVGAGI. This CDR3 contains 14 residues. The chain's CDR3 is CASRQTGLNYGYTF. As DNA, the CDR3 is TGTGCCAGCAGACAGACAGGCCTTAACTATGGCTACACCTTC.

CDR3: CASSYDRQNTGELFF. The CDR3 DNA sequence: TGTGCCAGCAGTTACGACAGGCAGAACACCGGGGAGCTGTTTTTT. This chain connects TRBV6-5 to TRBJ2-2; possibly TRBD1 for D (6 bases). Trimming removed 2 bases at V and 1 base at J, with 8 bases between. The CDR3 sequence is 15 residues long. The germline V gene has CDR1 MNHEY and CDR2 SVGAGI.

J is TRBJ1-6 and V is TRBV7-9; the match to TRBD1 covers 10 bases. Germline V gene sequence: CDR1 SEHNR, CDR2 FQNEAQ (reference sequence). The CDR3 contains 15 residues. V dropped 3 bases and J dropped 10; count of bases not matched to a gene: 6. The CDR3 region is CASSLAGQGLSPLHF. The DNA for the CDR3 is TGTGCCAGCAGCTTGGCGGGACAGGGGTTGTCACCCCTCCACTTT.

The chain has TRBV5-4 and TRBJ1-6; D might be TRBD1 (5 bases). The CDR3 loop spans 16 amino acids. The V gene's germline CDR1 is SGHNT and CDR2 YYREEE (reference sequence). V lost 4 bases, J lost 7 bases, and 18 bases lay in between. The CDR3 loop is CASSHPARGGNSPLHF. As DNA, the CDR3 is TGTGCCAGCAGCCACCCTGCTAGGGGAGGGAATTCACCCCTCCACTTT.

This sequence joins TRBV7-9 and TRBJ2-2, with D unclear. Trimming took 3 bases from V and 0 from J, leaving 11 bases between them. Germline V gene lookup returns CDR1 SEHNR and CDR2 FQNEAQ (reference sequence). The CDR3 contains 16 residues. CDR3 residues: CASSFVRLANTGELFF. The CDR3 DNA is TGTGCCAGCAGCTTTGTGAGGCTCGCGAACACCGGGGAGCTGTTTTTT.

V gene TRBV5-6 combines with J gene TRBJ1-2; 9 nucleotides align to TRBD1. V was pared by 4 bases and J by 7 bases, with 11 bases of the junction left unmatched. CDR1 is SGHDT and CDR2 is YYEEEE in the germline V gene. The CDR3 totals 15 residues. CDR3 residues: CASSPAGTGRFGYTF. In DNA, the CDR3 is TGTGCCAGCAGCCCGGCCGGGACAGGGAGGTTTGGCTACACCTTC.

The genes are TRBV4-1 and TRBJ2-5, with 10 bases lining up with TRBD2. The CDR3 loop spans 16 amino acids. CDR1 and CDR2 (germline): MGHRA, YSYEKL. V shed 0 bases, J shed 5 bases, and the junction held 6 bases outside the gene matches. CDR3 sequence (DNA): TGCGCCAGCAGCCAAGAAGGAGCGGGGGGGAGGGAGACCCAGTACTTC. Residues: CASSQEGAGGRETQYF.

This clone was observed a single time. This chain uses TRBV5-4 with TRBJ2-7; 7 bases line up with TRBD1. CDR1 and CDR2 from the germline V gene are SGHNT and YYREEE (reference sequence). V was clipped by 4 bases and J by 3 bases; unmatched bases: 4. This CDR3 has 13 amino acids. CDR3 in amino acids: CASSPRDSYEQYF. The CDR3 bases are TGTGCCAGCAGCCCTCGGGACAGCTACGAGCAGTACTTC.

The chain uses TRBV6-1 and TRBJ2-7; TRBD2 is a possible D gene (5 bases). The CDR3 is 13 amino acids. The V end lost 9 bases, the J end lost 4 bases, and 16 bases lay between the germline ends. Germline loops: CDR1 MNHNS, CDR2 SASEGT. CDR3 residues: CASIREVGYEQYF. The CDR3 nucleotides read TGTGCCAGTATCCGGGAAGTGGGTTACGAGCAGTACTTC.

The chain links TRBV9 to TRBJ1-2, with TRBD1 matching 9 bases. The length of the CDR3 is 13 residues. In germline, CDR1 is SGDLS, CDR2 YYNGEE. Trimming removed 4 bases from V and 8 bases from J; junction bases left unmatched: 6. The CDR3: CASSPTGGKGYTF. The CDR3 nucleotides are TGTGCCAGCAGCCCGACAGGGGGTAAAGGCTACACCTTC.

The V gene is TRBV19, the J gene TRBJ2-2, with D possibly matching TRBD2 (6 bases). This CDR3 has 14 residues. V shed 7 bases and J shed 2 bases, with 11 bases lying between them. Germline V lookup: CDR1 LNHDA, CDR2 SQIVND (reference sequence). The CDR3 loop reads CASTGGSNTGELFF. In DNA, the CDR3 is TGTGCCAGTACCGGGGGATCTAACACCGGGGAGCTGTTTTTT.

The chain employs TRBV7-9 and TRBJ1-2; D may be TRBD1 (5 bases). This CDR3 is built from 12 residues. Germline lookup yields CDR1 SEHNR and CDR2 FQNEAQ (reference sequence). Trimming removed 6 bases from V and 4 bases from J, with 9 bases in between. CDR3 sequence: CASRYDSYGYTF. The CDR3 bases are TGTGCCAGCAGGTATGACAGCTATGGCTACACCTTC.

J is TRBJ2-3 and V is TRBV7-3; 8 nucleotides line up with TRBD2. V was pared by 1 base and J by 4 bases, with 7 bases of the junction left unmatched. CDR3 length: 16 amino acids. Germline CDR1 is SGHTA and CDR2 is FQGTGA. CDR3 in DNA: TGTGCCAGCAGCTTAAGGGGGCGGCGGGAGGCAGATACGCAGTATTTT. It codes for CASSLRGRREADTQYF.

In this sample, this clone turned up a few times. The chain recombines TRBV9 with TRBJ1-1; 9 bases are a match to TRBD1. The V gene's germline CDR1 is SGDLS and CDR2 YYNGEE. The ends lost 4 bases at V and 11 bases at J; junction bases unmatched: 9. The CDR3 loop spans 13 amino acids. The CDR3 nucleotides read TGTGCCAGCAGCATAGGGACAGGGACGGCGGCTTTCTTT. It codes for CASSIGTGTAAFF.

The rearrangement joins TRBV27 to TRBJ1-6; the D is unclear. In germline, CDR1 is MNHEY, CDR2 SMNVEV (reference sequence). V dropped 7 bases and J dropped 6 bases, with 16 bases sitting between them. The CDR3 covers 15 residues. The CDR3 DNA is TGTGCCAGCACCTTGGGCAGCCCCGCTAATTCACCCCTCCACTTT. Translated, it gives CASTLGSPANSPLHF.